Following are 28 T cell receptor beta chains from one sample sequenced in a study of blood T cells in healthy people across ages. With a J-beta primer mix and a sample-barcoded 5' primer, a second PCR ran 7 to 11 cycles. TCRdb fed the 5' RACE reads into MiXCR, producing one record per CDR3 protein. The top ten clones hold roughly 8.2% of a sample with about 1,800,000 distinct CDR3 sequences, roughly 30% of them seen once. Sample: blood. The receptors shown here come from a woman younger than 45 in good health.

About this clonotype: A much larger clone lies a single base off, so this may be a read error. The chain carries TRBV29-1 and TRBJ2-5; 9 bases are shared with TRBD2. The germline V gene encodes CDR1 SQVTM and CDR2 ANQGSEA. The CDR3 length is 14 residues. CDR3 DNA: TGCGGCGTTGGGCCTGAACTAGCGGGAGAGACCCAGTACTTC. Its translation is CGVGPELAGETQYF. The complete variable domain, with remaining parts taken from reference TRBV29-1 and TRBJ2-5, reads SAVISQKPSRDICQRGTSLTIQCQVDSQVTMMFWYRQQPGQSLTLIATANQGSEATYESGFVIDKFPISRPNLTFSTLTVSNMSPEDSSIYLCGVGPELAGETQYFGPGTRLLVL.

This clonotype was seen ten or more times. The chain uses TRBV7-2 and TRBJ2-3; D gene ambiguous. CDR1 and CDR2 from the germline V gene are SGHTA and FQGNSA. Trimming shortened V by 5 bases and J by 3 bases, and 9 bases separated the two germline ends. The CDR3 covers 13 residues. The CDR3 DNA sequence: TGTGCCAGCAGCCCCCAAGTGACAGATACGCAGTATTTT. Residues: CASSPQVTDTQYF.

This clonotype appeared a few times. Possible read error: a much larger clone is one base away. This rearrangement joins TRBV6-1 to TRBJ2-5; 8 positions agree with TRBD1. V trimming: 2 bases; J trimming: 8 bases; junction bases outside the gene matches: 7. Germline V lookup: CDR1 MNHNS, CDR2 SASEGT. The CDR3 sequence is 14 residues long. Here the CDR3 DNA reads TGTGCCAGCAGTGAACGGACAGGGAGGCAAACCCAGTACTTC. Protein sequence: CASSERTGRQTQYF.

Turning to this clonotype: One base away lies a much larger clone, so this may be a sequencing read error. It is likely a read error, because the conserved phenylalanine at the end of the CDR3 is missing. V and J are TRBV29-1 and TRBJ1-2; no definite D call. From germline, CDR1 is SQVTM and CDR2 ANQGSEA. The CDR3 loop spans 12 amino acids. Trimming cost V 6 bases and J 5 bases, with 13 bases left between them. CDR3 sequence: CSVLIPPYGYTV. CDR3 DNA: TGCAGCGTCTTGATCCCACCGTATGGCTACACCGTC.

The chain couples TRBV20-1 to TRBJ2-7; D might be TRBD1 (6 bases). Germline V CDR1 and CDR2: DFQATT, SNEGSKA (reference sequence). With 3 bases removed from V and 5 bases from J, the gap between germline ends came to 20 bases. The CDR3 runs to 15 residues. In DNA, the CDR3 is TGCAGTGCTAGTCCAGCCAGGGGTAACGGCCACGAGCAGTACTTC. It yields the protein CSASPARGNGHEQYF.

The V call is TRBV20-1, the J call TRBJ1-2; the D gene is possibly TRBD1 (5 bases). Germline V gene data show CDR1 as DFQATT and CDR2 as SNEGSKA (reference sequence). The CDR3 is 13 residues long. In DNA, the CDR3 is TGCAGCCGGGGGAGGGGCCCCTTTCGTGGCTACACCTTC. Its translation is CSRGRGPFRGYTF.

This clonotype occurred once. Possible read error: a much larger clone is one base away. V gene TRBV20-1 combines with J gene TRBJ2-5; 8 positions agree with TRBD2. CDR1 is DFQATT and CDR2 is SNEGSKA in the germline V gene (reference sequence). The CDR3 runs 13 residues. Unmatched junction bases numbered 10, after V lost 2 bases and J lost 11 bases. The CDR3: CSARLAGGDEQYF. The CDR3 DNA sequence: TGCAGTGCTAGACTCGCGGGGGGCGATGAGCAGTACTTC.

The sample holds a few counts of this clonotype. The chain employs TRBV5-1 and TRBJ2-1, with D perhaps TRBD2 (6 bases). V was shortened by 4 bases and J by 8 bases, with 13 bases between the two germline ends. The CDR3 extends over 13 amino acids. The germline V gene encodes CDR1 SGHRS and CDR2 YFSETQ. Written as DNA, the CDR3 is TGCGCCAGCAGCCGCGGGGTTCAGGATGAGCAGTTCTTC. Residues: CASSRGVQDEQFF.

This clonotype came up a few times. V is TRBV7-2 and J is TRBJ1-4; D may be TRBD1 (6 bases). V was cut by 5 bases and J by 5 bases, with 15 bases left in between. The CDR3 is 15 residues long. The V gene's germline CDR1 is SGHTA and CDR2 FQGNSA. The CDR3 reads CASSPDSLGNEKLFF. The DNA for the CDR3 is TGTGCCAGCAGCCCGGACAGTCTGGGGAATGAAAAACTGTTTTTT.

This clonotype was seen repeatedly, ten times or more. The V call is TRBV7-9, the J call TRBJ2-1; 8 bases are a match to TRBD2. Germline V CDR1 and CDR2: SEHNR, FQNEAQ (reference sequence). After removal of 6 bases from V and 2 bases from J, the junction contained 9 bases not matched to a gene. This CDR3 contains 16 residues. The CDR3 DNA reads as TGTGCCAGCAGTAATGCCGGGACTAGACCCTACAATGAGCAGTTCTTC. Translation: CASSNAGTRPYNEQFF.

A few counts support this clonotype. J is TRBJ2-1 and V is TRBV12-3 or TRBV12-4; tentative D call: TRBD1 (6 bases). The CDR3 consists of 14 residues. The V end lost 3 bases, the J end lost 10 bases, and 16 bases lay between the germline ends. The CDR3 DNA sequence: TGTGCCAGCAGTTTGCAGGGGAAGAAAGTGGAGCAGTTCTTC. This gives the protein CASSLQGKKVEQFF.

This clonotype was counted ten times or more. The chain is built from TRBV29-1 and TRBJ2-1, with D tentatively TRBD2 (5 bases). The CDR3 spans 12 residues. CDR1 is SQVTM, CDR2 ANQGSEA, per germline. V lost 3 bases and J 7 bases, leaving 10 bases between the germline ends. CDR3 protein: CSVDGLANEQFF. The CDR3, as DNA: TGCAGCGTTGATGGGCTAGCAAATGAGCAGTTCTTC.

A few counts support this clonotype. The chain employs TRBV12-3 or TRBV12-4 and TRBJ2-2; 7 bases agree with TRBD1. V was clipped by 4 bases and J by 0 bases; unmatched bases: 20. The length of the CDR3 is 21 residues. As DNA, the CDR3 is TGTGCCAGCAGTTCCGATCTTTTCCCCGGACAGGCCCCATCGAACACCGGGGAGCTGTTTTTT. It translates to CASSSDLFPGQAPSNTGELFF.

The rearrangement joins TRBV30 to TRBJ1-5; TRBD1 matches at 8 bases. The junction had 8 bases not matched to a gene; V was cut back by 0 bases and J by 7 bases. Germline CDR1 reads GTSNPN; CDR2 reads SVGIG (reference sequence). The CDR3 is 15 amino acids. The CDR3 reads CAWSVAGGYGQPQHF. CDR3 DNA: TGTGCCTGGAGTGTGGCAGGGGGCTATGGGCAGCCCCAGCATTTT.

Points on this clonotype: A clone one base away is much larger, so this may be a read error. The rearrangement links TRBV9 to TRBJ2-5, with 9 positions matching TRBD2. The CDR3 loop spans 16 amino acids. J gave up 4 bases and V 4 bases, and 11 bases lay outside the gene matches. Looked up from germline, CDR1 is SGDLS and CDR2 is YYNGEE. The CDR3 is CASSPQLAGSRETQYF. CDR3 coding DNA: TGTGCCAGCAGCCCTCAGCTAGCGGGAAGTCGAGAGACCCAGTACTTC.

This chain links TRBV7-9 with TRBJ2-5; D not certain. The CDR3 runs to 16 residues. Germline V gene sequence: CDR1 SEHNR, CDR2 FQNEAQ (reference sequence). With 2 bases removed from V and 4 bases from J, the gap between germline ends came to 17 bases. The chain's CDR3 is CASSLLTGPSTETQYF. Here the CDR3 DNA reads TGTGCCAGCAGCTTACTTACCGGACCATCGACAGAGACCCAGTACTTC.

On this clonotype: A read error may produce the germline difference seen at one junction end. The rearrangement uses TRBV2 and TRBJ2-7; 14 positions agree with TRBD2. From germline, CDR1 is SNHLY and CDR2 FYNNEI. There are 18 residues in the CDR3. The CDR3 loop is CVSSEAPGTSGSSYEQYF. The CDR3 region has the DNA TGTGTCAGCAGTGAAGCGCCAGGGACTAGCGGGAGCTCCTACGAGCAGTACTTC. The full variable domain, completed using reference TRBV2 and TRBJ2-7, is EPEVTQTPSHQVTQMGQEVILRCVPISNHLYFYWYRQILGQKVEFLVSFYNNEISEKSEIFDDQFSVERPDGSNFTLKIRSTKLEDSAMYFCVSSEAPGTSGSSYEQYFGPGTRLTVT.

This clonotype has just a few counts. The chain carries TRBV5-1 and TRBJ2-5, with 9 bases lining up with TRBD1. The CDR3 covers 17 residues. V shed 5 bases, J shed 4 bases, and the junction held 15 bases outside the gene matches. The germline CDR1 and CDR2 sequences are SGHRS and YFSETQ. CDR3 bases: TGCGCCAGCAGGAGAACAGGGGGCGCAGATCTGCGAGAGACCCAGTACTTC. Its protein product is CASRRTGGADLRETQYF.

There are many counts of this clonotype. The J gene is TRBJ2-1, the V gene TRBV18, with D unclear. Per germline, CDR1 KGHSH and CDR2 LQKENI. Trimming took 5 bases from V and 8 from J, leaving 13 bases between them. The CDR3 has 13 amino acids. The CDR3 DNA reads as TGTGCCAGCTCATCCGATGTCGGTGATGAGCAGTTCTTC. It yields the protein CASSSDVGDEQFF.

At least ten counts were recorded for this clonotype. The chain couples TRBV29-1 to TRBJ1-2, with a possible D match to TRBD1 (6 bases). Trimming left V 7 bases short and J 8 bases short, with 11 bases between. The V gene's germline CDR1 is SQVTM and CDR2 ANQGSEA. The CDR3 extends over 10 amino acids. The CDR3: CSAEGGGYTF. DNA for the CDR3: TGCAGCGCCGAAGGGGGAGGCTACACCTTC.

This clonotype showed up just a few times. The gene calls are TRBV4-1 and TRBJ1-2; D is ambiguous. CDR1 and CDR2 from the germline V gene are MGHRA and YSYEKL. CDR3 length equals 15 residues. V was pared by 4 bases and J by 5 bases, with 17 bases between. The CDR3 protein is CASSRAGGRAYGYTF. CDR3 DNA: TGCGCCAGCAGCCGAGCAGGTGGAAGAGCGTATGGCTACACCTTC.

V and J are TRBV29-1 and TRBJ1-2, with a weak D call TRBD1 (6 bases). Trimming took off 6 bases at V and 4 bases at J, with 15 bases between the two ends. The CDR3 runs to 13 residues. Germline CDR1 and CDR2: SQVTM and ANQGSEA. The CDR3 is CSVADSVTYGYTF. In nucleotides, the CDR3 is TGCAGCGTAGCGGACAGCGTCACCTATGGCTACACCTTC.

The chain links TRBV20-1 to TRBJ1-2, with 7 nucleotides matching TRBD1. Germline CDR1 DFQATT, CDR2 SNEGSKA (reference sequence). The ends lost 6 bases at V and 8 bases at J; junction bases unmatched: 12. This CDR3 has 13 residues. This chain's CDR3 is CSAEGQPQGGYTF. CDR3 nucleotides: TGCAGTGCCGAGGGACAGCCCCAGGGCGGCTACACCTTC.

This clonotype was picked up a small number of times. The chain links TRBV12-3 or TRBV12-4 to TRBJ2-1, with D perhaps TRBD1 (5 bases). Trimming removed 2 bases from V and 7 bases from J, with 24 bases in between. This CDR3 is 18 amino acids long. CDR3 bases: TGTGCCAGCAGTTTATTAGTCAGGGTTGGCAAGCCCAATAATGAGCAGTTCTTC. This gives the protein CASSLLVRVGKPNNEQFF.

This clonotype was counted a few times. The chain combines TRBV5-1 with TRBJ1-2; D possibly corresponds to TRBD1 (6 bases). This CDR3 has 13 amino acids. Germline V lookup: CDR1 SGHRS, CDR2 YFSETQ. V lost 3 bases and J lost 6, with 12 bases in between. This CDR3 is CASSSYRVDGYTF. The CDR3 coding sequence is TGCGCCAGCAGCTCGTACAGGGTAGATGGCTACACCTTC.

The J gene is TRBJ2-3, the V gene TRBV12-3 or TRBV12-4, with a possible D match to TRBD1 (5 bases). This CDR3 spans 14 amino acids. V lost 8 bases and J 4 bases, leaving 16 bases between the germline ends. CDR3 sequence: CASGFSGFSDTQYF. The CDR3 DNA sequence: TGTGCCAGCGGATTTTCAGGGTTTTCAGATACGCAGTATTTT.

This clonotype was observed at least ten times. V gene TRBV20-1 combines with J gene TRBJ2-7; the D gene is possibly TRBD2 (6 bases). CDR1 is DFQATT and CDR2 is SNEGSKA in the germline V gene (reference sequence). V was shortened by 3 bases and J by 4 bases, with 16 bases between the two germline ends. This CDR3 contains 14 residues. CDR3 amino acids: CSARISGPLYEQYF. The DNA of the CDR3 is TGCAGTGCTAGGATTAGCGGTCCACTTTACGAGCAGTACTTC.

CDR3: CAITGTGFSQPQHF. The DNA of the CDR3 is TGTGCCATCACGGGTACAGGGTTTAGTCAGCCCCAGCATTTT. V usage is TRBV6-1 and J usage is TRBJ1-5; the D gene is possibly TRBD1 (6 bases). The V end was cut by 10 bases, the J end by 6 bases, with 19 bases between. The CDR3 covers 14 residues. Germline CDR1 is MNHNS and CDR2 is SASEGT.